The TCR beta chain under discussion was sequenced for a study of blood T cell repertoires in COVID-19. On the study more broadly: T cells, B-cell-depleted T cells, or PBMCs supplied cDNA or gDNA.

Libraries were prepared by immunoSEQ multiplex PCR; TCRdb keeps only in-frame clonotypes and omits some of them. Seen here are a few hundred thousand clones, 88% observed once, and the top ten hold more than 6.5%. The germline V gene has CDR1 MDHEN and CDR2 SYDVKM. The ends were cut back, 4 bases at V and 9 bases at J, with 10 bases in the middle. The CDR3 length is 12 residues. This sequence joins TRBV28 and TRBJ1-5, with unresolved D. Input material: peripheral blood. The clonotype was recovered from a woman in her twenties or thirties who had recovered from COVID-19. The CDR3 region is CASSSSMPPQHF. CDR3 nucleotide sequence: TGTGCCAGCAGTTCGAGTATGCCGCCCCAGCATTTT.